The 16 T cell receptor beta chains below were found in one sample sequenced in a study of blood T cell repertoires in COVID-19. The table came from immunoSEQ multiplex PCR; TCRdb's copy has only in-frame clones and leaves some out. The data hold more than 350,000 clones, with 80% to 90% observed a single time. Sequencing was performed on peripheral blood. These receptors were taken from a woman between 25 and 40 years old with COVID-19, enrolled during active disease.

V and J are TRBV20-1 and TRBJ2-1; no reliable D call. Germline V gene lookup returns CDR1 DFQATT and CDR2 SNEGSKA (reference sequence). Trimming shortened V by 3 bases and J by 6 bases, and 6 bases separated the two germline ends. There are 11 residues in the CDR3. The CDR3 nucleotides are TGCAGTGCTAGGAACGGCAATGAGCAGTTCTTC. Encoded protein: CSARNGNEQFF.

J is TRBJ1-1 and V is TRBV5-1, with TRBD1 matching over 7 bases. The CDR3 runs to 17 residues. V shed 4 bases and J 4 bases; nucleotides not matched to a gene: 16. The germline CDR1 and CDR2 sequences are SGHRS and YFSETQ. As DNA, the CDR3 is TGCGCCAGCAGCCAAGGTTGGGTGGCAGGGGGGACCACTGAAGCTTTCTTT. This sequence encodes CASSQGWVAGGTTEAFF.

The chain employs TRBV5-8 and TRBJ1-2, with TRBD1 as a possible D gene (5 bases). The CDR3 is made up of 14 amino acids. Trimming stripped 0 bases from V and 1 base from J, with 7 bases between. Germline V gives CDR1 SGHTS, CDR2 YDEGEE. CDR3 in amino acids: CASSLGQGNYGYTF. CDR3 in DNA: TGTGCCAGCAGCTTGGGCCAGGGTAACTATGGCTACACCTTC. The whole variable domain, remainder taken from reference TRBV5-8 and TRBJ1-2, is EAGVTQSPTHLIKTRGQQATLRCSPISGHTSVYWYQQALGLGLQFLLWYDEGEERNRGNFPPRFSGRQFPNYSSELNVNALELEDSALYLCASSLGQGNYGYTFGSGTRLTVV.

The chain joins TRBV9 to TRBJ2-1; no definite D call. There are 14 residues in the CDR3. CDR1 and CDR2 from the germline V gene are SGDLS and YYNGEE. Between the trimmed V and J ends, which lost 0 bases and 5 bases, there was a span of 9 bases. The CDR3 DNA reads TGTGCCAGCAGCGTAGGGTTTGGAGACAATGAGCAGTTCTTC. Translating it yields CASSVGFGDNEQFF.

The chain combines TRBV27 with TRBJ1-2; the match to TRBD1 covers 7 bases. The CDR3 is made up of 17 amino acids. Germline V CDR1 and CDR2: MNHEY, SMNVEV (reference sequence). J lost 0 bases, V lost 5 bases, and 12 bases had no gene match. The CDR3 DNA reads TGTGCCAGCAGTCCGGAGACAGGGACGATTGCTAACTATGGCTACACCTTC. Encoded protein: CASSPETGTIANYGYTF.

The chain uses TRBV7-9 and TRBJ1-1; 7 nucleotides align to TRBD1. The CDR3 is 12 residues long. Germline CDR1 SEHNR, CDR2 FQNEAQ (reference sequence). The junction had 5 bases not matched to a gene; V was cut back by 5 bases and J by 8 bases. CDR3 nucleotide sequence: TGTGCCAGCAGCCCGACAGGGACGGAAGCTTTCTTT. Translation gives CASSPTGTEAFF.

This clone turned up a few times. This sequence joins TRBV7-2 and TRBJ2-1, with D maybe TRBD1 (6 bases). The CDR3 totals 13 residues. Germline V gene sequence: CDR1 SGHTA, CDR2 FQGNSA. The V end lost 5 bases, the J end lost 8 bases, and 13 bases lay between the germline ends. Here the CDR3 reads CASSHNRVDEQFF. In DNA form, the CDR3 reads TGTGCCAGCAGCCATAACAGGGTGGATGAGCAGTTCTTC.

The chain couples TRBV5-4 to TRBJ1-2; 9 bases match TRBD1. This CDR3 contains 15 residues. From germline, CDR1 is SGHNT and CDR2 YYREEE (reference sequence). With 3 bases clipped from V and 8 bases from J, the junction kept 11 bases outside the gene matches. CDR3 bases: TGTGCCAGCAGCTGGGGGGGACAGGGCGCGGGAGGCTACACCTTC. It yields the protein CASSWGGQGAGGYTF.

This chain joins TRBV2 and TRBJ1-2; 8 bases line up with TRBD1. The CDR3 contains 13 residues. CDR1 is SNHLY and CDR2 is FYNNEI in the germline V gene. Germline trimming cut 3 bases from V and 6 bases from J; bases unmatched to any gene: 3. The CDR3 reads CASSDQGANGYTF. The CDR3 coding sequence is TGTGCCAGCAGTGACCAGGGGGCAAATGGCTACACCTTC. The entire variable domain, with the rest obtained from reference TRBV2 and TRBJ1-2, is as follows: EPEVTQTPSHQVTQMGQEVILRCVPISNHLYFYWYRQILGQKVEFLVSFYNNEISEKSEIFDDQFSVERPDGSNFTLKIRSTKLEDSAMYFCASSDQGANGYTFGSGTRLTVV.

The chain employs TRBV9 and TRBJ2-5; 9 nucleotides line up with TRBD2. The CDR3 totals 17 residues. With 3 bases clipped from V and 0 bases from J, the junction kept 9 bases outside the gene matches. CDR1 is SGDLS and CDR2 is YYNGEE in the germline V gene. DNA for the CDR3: TGTGCCAGCAGCGGTCCCAAGCGGGGGGTCTACCAAGAGACCCAGTACTTC. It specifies CASSGPKRGVYQETQYF.

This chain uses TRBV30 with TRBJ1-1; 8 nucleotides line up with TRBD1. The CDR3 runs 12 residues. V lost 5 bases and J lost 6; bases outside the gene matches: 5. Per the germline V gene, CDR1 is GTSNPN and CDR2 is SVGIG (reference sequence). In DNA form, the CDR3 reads TGTGCCTGGGACAGGGGAGGCTCTGAAGCTTTCTTT. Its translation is CAWDRGGSEAFF.

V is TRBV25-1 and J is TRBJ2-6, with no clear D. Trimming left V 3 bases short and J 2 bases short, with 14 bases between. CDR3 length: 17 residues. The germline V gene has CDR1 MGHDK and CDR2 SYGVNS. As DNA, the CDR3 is TGTGCCAGCAGTGAGAGTTCGGGTGCGGCTGGGGCCAACGTCCTGACTTTC. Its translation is CASSESSGAAGANVLTF.

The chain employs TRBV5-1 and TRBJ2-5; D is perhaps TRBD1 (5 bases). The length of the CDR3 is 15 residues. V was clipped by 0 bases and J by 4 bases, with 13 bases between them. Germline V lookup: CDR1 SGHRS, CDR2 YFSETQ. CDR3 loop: CASSLEPGKGETQYF. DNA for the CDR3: TGCGCCAGCAGCTTGGAGCCAGGGAAGGGAGAGACCCAGTACTTC.

CDR3 bases: TGTGCCAGCAGCTCAGGGACAGGTGGGATCTACAATGAGCAGTTCTTC. Its translation: CASSSGTGGIYNEQFF. The genes are TRBV7-9 and TRBJ2-1; TRBD1 agrees at 8 bases. The V and J ends lost 4 bases and 3 bases, in that order; junction bases with no gene match: 8. Germline lookup yields CDR1 SEHNR and CDR2 FQNEAQ (reference sequence). The CDR3 spans 16 residues.

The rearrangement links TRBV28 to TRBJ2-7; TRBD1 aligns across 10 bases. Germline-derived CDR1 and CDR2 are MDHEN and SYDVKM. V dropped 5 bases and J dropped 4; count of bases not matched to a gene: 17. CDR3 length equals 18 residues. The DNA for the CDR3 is TGTGCCAGCAGTCTCCTACGGACAGGGGGATACGTGCCATACGAGCAGTACTTC. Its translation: CASSLLRTGGYVPYEQYF.

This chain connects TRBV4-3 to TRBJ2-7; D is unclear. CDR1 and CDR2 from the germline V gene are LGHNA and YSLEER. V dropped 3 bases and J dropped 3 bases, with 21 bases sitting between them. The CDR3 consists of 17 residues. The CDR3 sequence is CASSQSPDVTYSYEQYF. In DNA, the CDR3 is TGCGCCAGCAGCCAGTCACCCGACGTGACATACAGCTACGAGCAGTACTTC.